The clone carrying this T cell receptor (beta chain) showed up just a few times. This sample stems from a study of control samples from healthy donors and cancer patients. Profiled with immunoSEQ multiplex PCR; TCRdb holds only in-frame clones, not every one. The sample contains around 80,000 clones, 89% of which appear only once. V lost 6 bases and J 3 bases, leaving 15 bases between the germline ends. Germline values: CDR1 LGHNT, CDR2 FRNRAP. This CDR3 comprises 15 residues. The sequencing sample was made of blood. This receptor was obtained from a man in his forties or fifties in good health. The chain recombines TRBV12-5 with TRBJ1-5, with TRBD1 as a possible D gene (5 bases). The CDR3 DNA reads as TGTGCTAGTGGCCGGGGGGAGAATTTCAATCAGCCCCAGCATTTT. Translated, it gives CASGRGENFNQPQHF. Based on the CDR3 plus reference TRBV12-5 and TRBJ1-5, the full variable domain is DARVTQTPRHKVTEMGQEVTMRCQPILGHNTVFWYRQTMMQGLELLAYFRNRAPLDDSGMPKDRFSAEMPDATLATLKIQPSEPRDSAVYFCASGRGENFNQPQHFGDGTRLSIL.